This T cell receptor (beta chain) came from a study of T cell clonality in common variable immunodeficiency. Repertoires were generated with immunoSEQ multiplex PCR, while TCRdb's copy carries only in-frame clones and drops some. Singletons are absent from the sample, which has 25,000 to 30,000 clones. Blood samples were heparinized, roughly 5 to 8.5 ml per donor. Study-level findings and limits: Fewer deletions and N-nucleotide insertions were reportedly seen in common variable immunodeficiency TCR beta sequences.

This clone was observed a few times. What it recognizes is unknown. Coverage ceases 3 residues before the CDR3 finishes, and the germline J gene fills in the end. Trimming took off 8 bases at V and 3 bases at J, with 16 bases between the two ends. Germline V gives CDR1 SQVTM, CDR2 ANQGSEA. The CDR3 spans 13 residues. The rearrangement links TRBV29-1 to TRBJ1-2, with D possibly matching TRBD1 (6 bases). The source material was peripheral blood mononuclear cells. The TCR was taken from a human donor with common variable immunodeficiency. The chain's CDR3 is CSITDRSDYGYTF. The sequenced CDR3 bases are TGCAGCATAACTGACAGGTCAGACTATGGC.